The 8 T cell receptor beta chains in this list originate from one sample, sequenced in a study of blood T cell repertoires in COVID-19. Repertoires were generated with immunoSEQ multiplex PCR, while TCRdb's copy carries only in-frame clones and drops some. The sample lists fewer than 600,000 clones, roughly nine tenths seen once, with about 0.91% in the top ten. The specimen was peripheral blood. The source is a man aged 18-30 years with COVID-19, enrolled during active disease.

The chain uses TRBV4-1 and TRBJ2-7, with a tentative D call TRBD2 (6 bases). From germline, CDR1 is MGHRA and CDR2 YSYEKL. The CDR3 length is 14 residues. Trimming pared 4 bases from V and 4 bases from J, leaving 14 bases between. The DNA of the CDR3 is TGCGCCAGCAGCCTTCGGGAGCGCACATACGAGCAGTACTTC. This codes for CASSLRERTYEQYF.

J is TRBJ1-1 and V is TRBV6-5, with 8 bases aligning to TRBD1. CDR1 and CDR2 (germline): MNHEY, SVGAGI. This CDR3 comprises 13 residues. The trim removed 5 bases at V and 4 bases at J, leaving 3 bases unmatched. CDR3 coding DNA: TGTGCCAGCAGTCTGGGACAGGTCACTGAAGCTTTCTTT. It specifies CASSLGQVTEAFF.

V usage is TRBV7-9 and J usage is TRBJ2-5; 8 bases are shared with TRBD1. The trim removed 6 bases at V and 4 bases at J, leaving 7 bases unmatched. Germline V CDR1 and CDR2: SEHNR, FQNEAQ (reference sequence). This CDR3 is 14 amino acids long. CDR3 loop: CASRLAGGLETQYF. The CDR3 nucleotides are TGTGCCAGCAGGCTCGCAGGGGGCTTAGAGACCCAGTACTTC. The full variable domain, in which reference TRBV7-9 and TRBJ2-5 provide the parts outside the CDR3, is DTGVSQNPRHKITKRGQNVTFRCDPISEHNRLYWYRQTLGQGPEFLTYFQNEAQLEKSRLLSDRFSAERPKGSFSTLEIQRTEQGDSAMYLCASRLAGGLETQYFGPGTRLLVL.

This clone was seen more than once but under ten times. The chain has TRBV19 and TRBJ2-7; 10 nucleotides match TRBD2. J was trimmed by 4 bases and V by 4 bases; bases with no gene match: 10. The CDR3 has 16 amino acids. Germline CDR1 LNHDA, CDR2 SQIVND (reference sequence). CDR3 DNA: TGTGCCAGTAGTAACTCAGCGGGAGGGAAATGGTACGAGCAGTACTTC. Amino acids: CASSNSAGGKWYEQYF.

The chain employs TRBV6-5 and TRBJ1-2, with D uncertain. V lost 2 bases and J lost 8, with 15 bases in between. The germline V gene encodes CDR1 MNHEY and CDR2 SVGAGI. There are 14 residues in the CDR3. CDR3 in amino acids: CASSYELNWEGYTF. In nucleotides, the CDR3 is TGTGCCAGCAGTTACGAGCTCAACTGGGAGGGCTACACCTTC.

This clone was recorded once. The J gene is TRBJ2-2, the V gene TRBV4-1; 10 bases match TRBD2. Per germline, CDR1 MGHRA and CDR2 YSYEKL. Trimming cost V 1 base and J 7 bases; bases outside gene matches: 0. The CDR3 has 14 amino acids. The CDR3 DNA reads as TGCGCCAGCAGCCAAGGACTAGCGGGCGGGGAGCTGTTTTTT. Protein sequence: CASSQGLAGGELFF.

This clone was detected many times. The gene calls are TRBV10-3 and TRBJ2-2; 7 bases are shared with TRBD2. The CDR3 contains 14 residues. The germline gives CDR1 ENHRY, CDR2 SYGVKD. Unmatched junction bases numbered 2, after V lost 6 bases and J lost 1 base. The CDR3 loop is CAIRASGNTGELFF. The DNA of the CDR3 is TGTGCCATCAGGGCTAGCGGGAACACCGGGGAGCTGTTTTTT.

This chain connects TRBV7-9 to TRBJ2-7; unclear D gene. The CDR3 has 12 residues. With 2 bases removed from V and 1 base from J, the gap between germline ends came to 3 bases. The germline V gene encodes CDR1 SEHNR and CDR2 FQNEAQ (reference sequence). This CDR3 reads CASSLQSYEQYF. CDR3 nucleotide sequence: TGTGCCAGCAGCTTACAGTCCTACGAGCAGTACTTC. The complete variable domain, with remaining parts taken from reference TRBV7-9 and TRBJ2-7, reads DTGVSQNPRHKITKRGQNVTFRCDPISEHNRLYWYRQTLGQGPEFLTYFQNEAQLEKSRLLSDRFSAERPKGSFSTLEIQRTEQGDSAMYLCASSLQSYEQYFGPGTRLTVT.